Below are 29 T cell receptor beta chains sequenced from a single sample in a study of cytomegalovirus exposure and HLA in healthy donors. The PCR ran on 60 Vbeta and 13 Jbeta primers. Clones were sequenced by immunoSEQ multiplex PCR, and TCRdb holds only the in-frame ones, with some missing. This sample carries about 110,000 clones, over 75% of them seen once, and the ten largest clones take 3% to 4.5%. The sequenced sample consisted of PBMCs. All receptors derive from a man aged 55 to 69 in good health and CMV-seronegative.

In nucleotides, the CDR3 is TGCGCCAGCAGCCCGACCCTAGGAGCCGACAATGAGCAGTTCTTC. Translation gives CASSPTLGADNEQFF. This chain links TRBV5-1 with TRBJ2-1, with unresolved D. The CDR3 is made up of 15 amino acids. Germline CDR1 reads SGHRS; CDR2 reads YFSETQ. The V gene lost 4 bases and the J gene lost 5 bases, with 16 bases spanning the gap.

V usage is TRBV6-5 and J usage is TRBJ1-3; 7 positions match TRBD1. Germline-derived CDR1 and CDR2 are MNHEY and SVGAGI. With 6 bases clipped from V and 0 bases from J, the junction kept 2 bases outside the gene matches. This CDR3 is built from 14 residues. CDR3: CASRDRFSGNTIYF. CDR3 sequence (DNA): TGTGCCAGCAGGGACAGGTTCTCTGGAAACACCATATATTTT.

The rearrangement joins TRBV2 to TRBJ1-2; 7 bases agree with TRBD1. Germline V gives CDR1 SNHLY, CDR2 FYNNEI. The CDR3 is 15 residues long. V was clipped by 4 bases and J by 2 bases; unmatched bases: 7. CDR3 sequence (DNA): TGTGCCAGCAGTGTCCTAGGGACAGAGAACTATGGCTACACCTTC. Amino acid sequence: CASSVLGTENYGYTF.

V is TRBV7-8 and J is TRBJ1-1, with 7 bases identical to TRBD1. Germline-derived CDR1 and CDR2 are SGHVS and FQNEAQ. With 5 bases clipped from V and 3 bases from J, the junction kept 6 bases outside the gene matches. The CDR3 is 14 residues long. The DNA of the CDR3 is TGTGCCAGCAGCGTGACAGGGTTCGACACTGAAGCTTTCTTT. This sequence encodes CASSVTGFDTEAFF. Using reference TRBV7-8 and TRBJ1-1 for the parts outside the CDR3, the full variable domain is GAGVSQSPRYKVAKRGQDVALRCDPISGHVSLFWYQQALGQGPEFLTYFQNEAQLDKSGLPSDRFFAERPEGSVSTLKIQRTQQEDSAVYLCASSVTGFDTEAFFGQGTRLTVV.

The chain combines TRBV4-1 with TRBJ2-2; TRBD2 agrees at 10 bases. The V and J ends lost 0 bases and 7 bases, in that order; junction bases with no gene match: 8. Germline CDR1 and CDR2: MGHRA and YSYEKL. The CDR3 length is 17 residues. CDR3: CASSQDPSGGAYGELFF. DNA for the CDR3: TGCGCCAGCAGCCAAGATCCCAGCGGGGGGGCATACGGGGAGCTGTTTTTT.

V is TRBV2 and J is TRBJ1-2, with a possible D match to TRBD1 (5 bases). V lost 6 bases, J lost 0 bases, and 14 bases lay in between. The CDR3 covers 15 residues. CDR1 and CDR2 (germline): SNHLY, FYNNEI. CDR3 sequence reads: CASSRRWDSNYGYTF. CDR3 sequence (DNA): TGTGCCAGCAGCCGACGATGGGACTCTAACTATGGCTACACCTTC.

V gene TRBV7-2 combines with J gene TRBJ1-6; no firm D call. Germline V lookup: CDR1 SGHTA, CDR2 FQGNSA. V dropped 1 base and J dropped 10 bases, with 11 bases sitting between them. This CDR3 has 14 residues. CDR3: CASSLVLLSSPLHF. As DNA, the CDR3 is TGTGCCAGCAGCTTAGTCCTACTTTCCTCACCCCTCCACTTT.

This clone was recorded only once. Here the CDR3 DNA reads TGCGCCAGCAGCTCCCGGACAGGGACAAATGAAAAACTGTTTTTT. Amino acids: CASSSRTGTNEKLFF. The genes are TRBV4-3 and TRBJ1-4; the match to TRBD1 covers 8 bases. V lost 5 bases and J lost 5; bases outside the gene matches: 7. Per germline, CDR1 LGHNA and CDR2 YSLEER. This CDR3 spans 15 amino acids.

The chain links TRBV27 to TRBJ1-4, with D maybe TRBD1 (5 bases). Trimming stripped 2 bases from V and 5 bases from J, with 15 bases between. The CDR3 covers 16 residues. Germline V gene sequence: CDR1 MNHEY, CDR2 SMNVEV (reference sequence). CDR3 nucleotides: TGTGCCAGCAGTTTAACGGGGGGTCTTTCGAATGAAAAACTGTTTTTT. Translating it yields CASSLTGGLSNEKLFF. Variable domain in full (rest from reference TRBV27 and TRBJ1-4): EAQVTQNPRYLITVTGKKLTVTCSQNMNHEYMSWYRQDPGLGLRQIYYSMNVEVTDKGDVPEGYKVSRKEKRNFPLILESPSPNQTSLYFCASSLTGGLSNEKLFFGSGTQLSVL.

Comment on this clone: This same CDR3 is encoded by further DNA sequences in the sample. The CDR3 DNA reads TGTGCCAGCAGCCGTAACCGATTCGGGGGGACCGGGGAGCTGTTTTTT. Protein: CASSRNRFGGTGELFF. The V call is TRBV7-9, the J call TRBJ2-2; 7 positions agree with TRBD2. CDR3 length: 16 residues. The V and J ends lost 5 bases and 5 bases, in that order; junction bases with no gene match: 11. Germline V gene lookup returns CDR1 SEHNR and CDR2 FQNEAQ (reference sequence).

This clone was seen just once. The J gene is TRBJ2-3, the V gene TRBV5-1; 8 nucleotides agree with TRBD2. The ends lost 3 bases at V and 1 base at J; junction bases unmatched: 4. Germline V lookup: CDR1 SGHRS, CDR2 YFSETQ. The CDR3 length is 15 residues. CDR3 loop: CASSYGGGGTDTQYF. CDR3 DNA sequence: TGCGCCAGCAGCTACGGGGGGGGCGGCACAGATACGCAGTATTTT.

The J gene is TRBJ2-7, the V gene TRBV28; D is ambiguous. The ends were cut back, 2 bases at V and 5 bases at J, with 10 bases in the middle. The CDR3 contains 13 residues. Germline V CDR1 and CDR2: MDHEN, SYDVKM. This chain's CDR3 is CASSLGLSHEQYV. CDR3 bases: TGTGCCAGCAGTTTAGGGCTATCACACGAGCAGTACGTC.

This clone was recorded a few times. The V call is TRBV13, the J call TRBJ2-5, with 9 bases aligning to TRBD1. The CDR3 consists of 16 residues. Germline assignment: CDR1 PRHDT and CDR2 FYEKMQ (reference sequence). Unmatched junction bases numbered 7, after V lost 0 bases and J lost 5 bases. The CDR3 is CASSLGGQGRWETQYF. The CDR3 DNA reads as TGTGCCAGCAGCTTAGGGGGACAGGGTCGTTGGGAGACCCAGTACTTC. Looking up the rest from reference TRBV13 and TRBJ2-5 gives the full variable domain: AAGVIQSPRHLIKEKRETATLKCYPIPRHDTVYWYQQGPGQDPQFLISFYEKMQSDKGSIPDRFSAQQFSDYHSELNMSSLELGDSALYFCASSLGGQGRWETQYFGPGTRLLVL.

This clone has just a few counts. The chain combines TRBV4-3 with TRBJ2-7; 10 nucleotides match TRBD1. Per germline, CDR1 LGHNA and CDR2 YSLEER. This CDR3 comprises 16 residues. Trimming took 3 bases from V and 7 from J; bases not matched to a gene: 12. The CDR3 nucleotides are TGCGCCAGCAGCCAGGGCCTGAGACAGGGGGCGGGTGAGCAGTACTTC. Amino acid sequence: CASSQGLRQGAGEQYF.

The table lists this clone with a count of one. This rearrangement joins TRBV5-1 to TRBJ2-1; TRBD1 aligns across 7 bases. Germline values: CDR1 SGHRS, CDR2 YFSETQ. After removal of 4 bases from V and 2 bases from J, the junction contained 9 bases not matched to a gene. This CDR3 region has 16 residues. The DNA for the CDR3 is TGCGCCAGCAGCCCAAGAGCCGGGACAGCCTACAATGAGCAGTTCTTC. Translated, it gives CASSPRAGTAYNEQFF.

CDR3 sequence reads: CASSHRARVDTEAFF. The CDR3 region has the DNA TGTGCCAGCAGCCACAGAGCGAGGGTGGACACTGAAGCTTTCTTT. This chain connects TRBV6-5 to TRBJ1-1, with D hard to call. Germline assignment: CDR1 MNHEY and CDR2 SVGAGI. The CDR3 is made up of 15 amino acids. V lost 6 bases and J 3 bases, leaving 17 bases between the germline ends.

The rearrangement joins TRBV7-9 to TRBJ1-1, with 7 bases matching TRBD1. Germline V gives CDR1 SEHNR, CDR2 FQNEAQ (reference sequence). The CDR3 has 15 residues. Germline trimming cut 1 base from V and 1 base from J; bases unmatched to any gene: 3. The CDR3 loop reads CASSLDQGENTEAFF. DNA for the CDR3: TGTGCCAGCAGCTTAGATCAGGGGGAGAACACTGAAGCTTTCTTT.

The chain links TRBV2 to TRBJ1-5, with 7 bases identical to TRBD1. CDR1 is SNHLY, CDR2 FYNNEI, per germline. CDR3 size: 17 residues. J lost 0 bases, V lost 9 bases, and 14 bases had no gene match. The CDR3 reads CASRRQTGINSNQPQHF. CDR3 bases: TGTGCCAGTCGACGACAGACAGGGATTAATAGCAATCAGCCCCAGCATTTT.

This chain links TRBV10-3 with TRBJ2-7; a possible D gene is TRBD1 (6 bases). The CDR3 runs 14 residues. The germline V gene has CDR1 ENHRY and CDR2 SYGVKD. V lost 1 base and J 1 base, leaving 8 bases between the germline ends. This CDR3 is CAISELGGSYEQYV. In nucleotides, the CDR3 is TGTGCCATCAGTGAGTTAGGGGGTTCCTACGAGCAGTACGTC.

The chain joins TRBV30 to TRBJ2-5; D not resolved. The tail of the sequence fits TRBJ2-7 better, so the J call may be wrong. Per the germline V gene, CDR1 is GTSNPN and CDR2 is SVGIG (reference sequence). There are 13 residues in the CDR3. Here the CDR3 reads CAWSITVSYEQYF. For the CDR3, the DNA is TGTGCCTGGAGTATCACAGTCTCCTACGAGCAGTACTTC.

This chain joins TRBV4-3 and TRBJ1-2, with TRBD1 identical over 9 bases. V shed 4 bases, J shed 5 bases, and the junction held 11 bases outside the gene matches. The CDR3 is 16 amino acids. The germline V gene has CDR1 LGHNA and CDR2 YSLEER. The CDR3 DNA reads as TGCGCCAGCAGCCCTTCTAGGGACAGGGTAAGGTATGGCTACACCTTC. Amino acid sequence: CASSPSRDRVRYGYTF.

The rearrangement uses TRBV6-5 and TRBJ2-2; 7 bases map to TRBD1. There are 15 residues in the CDR3. Per germline, CDR1 MNHEY and CDR2 SVGAGI. The V and J ends lost 6 bases and 4 bases, in that order; junction bases with no gene match: 8. In DNA form, the CDR3 reads TGTGCCAGCAGACCGGGACAGCCATTCACCGGGGAGCTGTTTTTT. It is translated as CASRPGQPFTGELFF.

The chain carries TRBV12-5 and TRBJ1-2; D may be TRBD1 (5 bases). With 5 bases removed from V and 6 bases from J, the gap between germline ends came to 13 bases. This CDR3 is built from 13 residues. CDR1 is LGHNT and CDR2 is FRNRAP in the germline V gene. CDR3 sequence: CASGLFSDNGYTF. In DNA form, the CDR3 reads TGTGCTAGTGGTCTGTTTTCGGACAATGGCTACACCTTC.

Only one count was recorded for this clone. This chain uses TRBV6-6 with TRBJ1-5; D might be TRBD1 (6 bases). The CDR3 consists of 14 residues. CDR1 is MNHNY and CDR2 is SVGAGI in the germline V gene (reference sequence). Trimming left V 7 bases short and J 0 bases short, with 10 bases between. CDR3 region: CASTGEYSNQPQHF. The CDR3 nucleotides are TGTGCCAGCACAGGGGAGTATAGCAATCAGCCCCAGCATTTT.

This clone has a single count. The rearrangement links TRBV4-3 to TRBJ1-4, with 11 bases matching TRBD1. The CDR3 is made up of 15 amino acids. The V segment lost 3 bases and the J segment 4 bases; nucleotides outside the gene matches: 1. Germline values: CDR1 LGHNA, CDR2 YSLEER. CDR3: CASSHGTGGNEKLFF. CDR3 coding DNA: TGCGCCAGCAGCCACGGGACAGGGGGTAATGAAAAACTGTTTTTT.

This chain links TRBV18 with TRBJ2-5, with 9 bases that match TRBD2. The CDR3 totals 14 residues. V dropped 3 bases and J dropped 4; count of bases not matched to a gene: 3. The germline CDR1 and CDR2 sequences are KGHSH and LQKENI. CDR3 sequence (DNA): TGTGCCAGCTCACCGCAAGCGGGGGGAGAGACCCAGTACTTC. Residues: CASSPQAGGETQYF.

This clone was observed a few times. This sequence joins TRBV20-1 and TRBJ2-2, with D perhaps TRBD1 (6 bases). This CDR3 comprises 11 residues. Germline loops: CDR1 DFQATT, CDR2 SNEGSKA (reference sequence). CDR3 residues: CAGQYIGELFF. For the CDR3, the DNA is TGCGCCGGACAGTACATCGGGGAGCTGTTTTTT.

This chain links TRBV5-4 with TRBJ2-3; perhaps TRBD2 as D (5 bases). The ends were cut back, 0 bases at V and 4 bases at J, with 12 bases in the middle. This CDR3 region has 15 residues. Germline V gene data show CDR1 as SGHNT and CDR2 as YYREEE (reference sequence). CDR3 DNA: TGTGCCAGCAGCTTGGCCCCCTCCGGGGCAGATACGCAGTATTTT. Residues: CASSLAPSGADTQYF.

This clone was seen a few times. The chain employs TRBV5-1 and TRBJ1-5; 8 nucleotides align to TRBD1. V lost 4 bases to trimming and J lost 6 bases; unmatched junction nucleotides: 18. Germline V gene lookup returns CDR1 SGHRS and CDR2 YFSETQ. The CDR3 spans 18 residues. The CDR3 sequence is CASSPTTGTGGASQPQHF. CDR3 DNA sequence: TGCGCCAGCAGCCCAACTACCGGGACAGGAGGGGCTAGTCAGCCCCAGCATTTT.